This entry describes one T cell receptor (beta chain). Its antigen is not identified. Libraries were prepared by immunoSEQ multiplex PCR; TCRdb keeps only in-frame clonotypes and omits some of them. The repertoire holds around 70,000 clones, with approximately 81% as singletons. This sample was included in a study of T cell responses to AZD1222 COVID-19 vaccine. Study overall: Both about-4-week and about-12-week second-dose recipients were combined.

This CDR3 comprises 17 residues. Germline lookup yields CDR1 LGHDT and CDR2 YNNKEL (reference sequence). Trimming took 0 bases from V and 1 from J, leaving 16 bases between them. Findings and caveats of the study: Donors, mostly white British, included more females; clonal diversity was possibly underestimated. Regions 160-218 and 743-854 dominated among vaccine-associated CD4 TCRs spanning spike.

The sequence came from an adult in good health. V gene TRBV3-1 (or the pseudogene TRBV3-2) combines with J gene TRBJ2-7; a weak D match, TRBD2 (5 bases). The material was peripheral blood, obtained on day 0 of AZD1222 vaccination. The CDR3 loop is CASSQDVRRAQSYEQYF. The CDR3 coding sequence is TGTGCCAGCAGCCAAGACGTTCGGCGGGCACAATCCTACGAGCAGTACTTC.